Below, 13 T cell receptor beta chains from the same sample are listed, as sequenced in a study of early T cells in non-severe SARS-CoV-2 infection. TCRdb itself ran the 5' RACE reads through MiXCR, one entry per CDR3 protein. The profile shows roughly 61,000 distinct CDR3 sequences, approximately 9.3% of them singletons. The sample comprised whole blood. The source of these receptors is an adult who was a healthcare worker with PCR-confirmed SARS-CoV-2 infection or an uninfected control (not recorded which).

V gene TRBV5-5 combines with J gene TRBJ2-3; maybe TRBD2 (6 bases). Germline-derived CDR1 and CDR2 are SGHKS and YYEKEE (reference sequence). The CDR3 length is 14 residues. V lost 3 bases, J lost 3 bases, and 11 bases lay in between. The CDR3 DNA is TGTGCCAGCAGCTGGGCGGGAACGACAGATACGCAGTATTTT. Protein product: CASSWAGTTDTQYF.

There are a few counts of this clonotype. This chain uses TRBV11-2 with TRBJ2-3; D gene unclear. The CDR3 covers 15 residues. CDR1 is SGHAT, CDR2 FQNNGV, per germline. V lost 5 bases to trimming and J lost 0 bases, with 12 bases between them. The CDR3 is CASSPRSTSTDTQYF. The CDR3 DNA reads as TGTGCCAGCAGCCCCAGATCTACTAGCACAGATACGCAGTATTTT.

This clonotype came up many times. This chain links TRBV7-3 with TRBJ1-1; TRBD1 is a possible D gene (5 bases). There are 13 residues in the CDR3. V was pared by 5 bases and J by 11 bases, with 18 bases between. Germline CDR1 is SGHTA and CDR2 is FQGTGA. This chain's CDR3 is CASSKGSGLAAFF. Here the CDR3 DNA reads TGTGCCAGCAGCAAGGGGTCAGGACTGGCGGCTTTCTTT.

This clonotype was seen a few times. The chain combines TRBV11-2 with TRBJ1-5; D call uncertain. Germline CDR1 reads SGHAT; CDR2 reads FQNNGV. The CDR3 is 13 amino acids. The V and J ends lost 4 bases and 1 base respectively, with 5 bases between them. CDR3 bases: TGTGCCAGCAGCTCCACCAGCAATCAGCCCCAGCATTTT. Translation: CASSSTSNQPQHF.

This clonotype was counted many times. The CDR3 nucleotides read TGTGCCAGCAGCTTGGACGGTACTAGCACAGATACGCAGTATTTT. Its protein product is CASSLDGTSTDTQYF. This rearrangement joins TRBV7-8 to TRBJ2-3; unclear D gene. Deletions cut 3 bases from V and 0 bases from J, with 10 bases between. The CDR3 length is 15 residues. Germline CDR1 reads SGHVS; CDR2 reads FQNEAQ. The full variable domain, completed using reference TRBV7-8 and TRBJ2-3, is GAGVSQSPRYKVAKRGQDVALRCDPISGHVSLFWYQQALGQGPEFLTYFQNEAQLDKSGLPSDRFFAERPEGSVSTLKIQRTQQEDSAVYLCASSLDGTSTDTQYFGPGTRLTVL.

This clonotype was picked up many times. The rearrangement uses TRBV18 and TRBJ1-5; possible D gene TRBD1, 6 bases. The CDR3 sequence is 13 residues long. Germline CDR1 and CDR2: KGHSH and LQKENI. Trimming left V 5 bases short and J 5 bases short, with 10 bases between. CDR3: CASSLSGDQPQHF. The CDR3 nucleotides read TGTGCCAGCTCATTGTCAGGGGATCAGCCCCAGCATTTT.

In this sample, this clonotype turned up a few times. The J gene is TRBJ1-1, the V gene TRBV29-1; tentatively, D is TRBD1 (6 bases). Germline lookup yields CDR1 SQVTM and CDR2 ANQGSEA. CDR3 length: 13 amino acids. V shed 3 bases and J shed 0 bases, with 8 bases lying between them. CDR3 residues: CSVDGQLNTEAFF. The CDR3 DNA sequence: TGCAGCGTTGATGGACAGCTGAACACTGAAGCTTTCTTT.

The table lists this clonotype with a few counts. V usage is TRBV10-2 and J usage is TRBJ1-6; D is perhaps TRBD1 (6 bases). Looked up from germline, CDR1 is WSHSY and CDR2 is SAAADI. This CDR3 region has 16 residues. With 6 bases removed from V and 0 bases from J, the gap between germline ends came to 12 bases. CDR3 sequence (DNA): TGCGCCAGCAGGGACGGACAGAGCTCCTATAATTCACCCCTCCACTTT. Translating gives CASRDGQSSYNSPLHF.

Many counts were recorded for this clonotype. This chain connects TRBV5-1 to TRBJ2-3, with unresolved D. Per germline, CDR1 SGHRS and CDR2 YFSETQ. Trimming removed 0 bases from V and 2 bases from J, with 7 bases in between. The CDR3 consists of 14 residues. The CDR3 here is CASSLASHTDTQYF. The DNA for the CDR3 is TGCGCCAGCAGCTTGGCCAGCCACACAGATACGCAGTATTTT.

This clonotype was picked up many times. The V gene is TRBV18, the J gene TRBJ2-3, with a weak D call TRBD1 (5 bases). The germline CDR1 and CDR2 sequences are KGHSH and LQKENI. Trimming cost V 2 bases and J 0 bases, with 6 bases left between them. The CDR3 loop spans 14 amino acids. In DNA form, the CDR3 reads TGTGCCAGCTCACCAGGGGCTAGCACAGATACGCAGTATTTT. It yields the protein CASSPGASTDTQYF.

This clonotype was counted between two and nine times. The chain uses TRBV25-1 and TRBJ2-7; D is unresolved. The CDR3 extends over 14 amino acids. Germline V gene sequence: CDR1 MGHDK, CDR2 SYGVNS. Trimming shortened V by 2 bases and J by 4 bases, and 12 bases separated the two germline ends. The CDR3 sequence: CASSEGLISYEQYF. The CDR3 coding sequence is TGTGCCAGCAGTGAAGGGCTCATAAGTTACGAGCAGTACTTC.

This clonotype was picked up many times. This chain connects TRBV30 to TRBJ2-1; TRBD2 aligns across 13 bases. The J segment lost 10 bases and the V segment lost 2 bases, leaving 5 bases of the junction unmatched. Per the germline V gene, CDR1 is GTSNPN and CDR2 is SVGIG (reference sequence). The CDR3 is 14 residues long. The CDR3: CAWSQLGLAGEQFF. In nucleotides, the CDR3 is TGTGCCTGGAGTCAATTGGGACTAGCGGGAGAGCAGTTCTTC.

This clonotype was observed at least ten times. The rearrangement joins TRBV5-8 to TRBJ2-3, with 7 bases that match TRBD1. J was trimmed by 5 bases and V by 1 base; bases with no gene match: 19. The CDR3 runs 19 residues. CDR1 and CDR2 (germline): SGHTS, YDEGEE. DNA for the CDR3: TGTGCCAGCAGCTTGCTTTGGCGACAGGGAGAGGAGTGGGGAGATACGCAGTATTTT. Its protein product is CASSLLWRQGEEWGDTQYF. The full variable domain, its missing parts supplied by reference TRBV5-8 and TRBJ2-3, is EAGVTQSPTHLIKTRGQQATLRCSPISGHTSVYWYQQALGLGLQFLLWYDEGEERNRGNFPPRFSGRQFPNYSSELNVNALELEDSALYLCASSLLWRQGEEWGDTQYFGPGTRLTVL.